In its sample, the clone carrying this T cell receptor (beta chain) was seen a few times. Its specificity is unknown. This sample is drawn from a study of response to subunit inactivated influenza vaccine. Findings of the study overall: It was suggested by the authors that few new T cells are recruited by each seasonal influenza vaccination.

The V and J ends lost 5 bases and 0 bases, in that order; junction bases with no gene match: 5. This CDR3 is 14 amino acids long. CDR1 DFQATT and CDR2 SNEGSKA come from the germline V gene (reference sequence). TCRdb re-called the RT-PCR reads with MiXCR, one entry per CDR3 protein. The sample carries about 570,000 distinct CDR3 sequences, roughly 12% recorded once. These same records also appear under a second study, on T cells expressing NK-cell markers. That report notes: The authors generated TCR beta cDNA through 5'RACE template switching with UMIs.

The sequenced sample was PBMCs from blood, obtained on the day of vaccination. This sequence originates from a man between 50 and 59 years old who received an inactivated influenza vaccine. The chain recombines TRBV20-1 with TRBJ2-3; the match to TRBD2 covers 7 bases. The CDR3 DNA reads as TGCAGTGCTTCCACTAGCGCTAGCACAGATACGCAGTATTTT. Encoded protein: CSASTSASTDTQYF.